These 26 T cell receptor beta chains came from one sample sequenced in a study of blood T cell repertoires in COVID-19. This table comes from immunoSEQ multiplex PCR, and its TCRdb copy is limited to in-frame clones, with some not included. Among about 55,000 clones listed, about 90% were seen once. The sequencing sample was made of peripheral blood. These receptors came from a man aged 55 to 69 with active COVID-19.

The chain uses TRBV25-1 and TRBJ1-1, with D maybe TRBD1 (6 bases). V gave up 4 bases and J gave up 5 bases, with 8 bases separating them. This CDR3 spans 12 amino acids. Germline CDR1 MGHDK, CDR2 SYGVNS. In DNA form, the CDR3 reads TGTGCCAGCAGTGCACAGGGTACTGAAGCTTTCTTT. Protein sequence: CASSAQGTEAFF. Variable domain in full (rest from reference TRBV25-1 and TRBJ1-1): EADIYQTPRYLVIGTGKKITLECSQTMGHDKMYWYQQDPGMELHLIHYSYGVNSTEKGDLSSESTVSRIRTEHFPLTLESARPSHTSQYLCASSAQGTEAFFGQGTRLTVV.

This clone was observed a single time. The chain is built from TRBV13 and TRBJ2-7, with 12 bases fitting TRBD2. The CDR3 covers 15 residues. V shed 4 bases and J 4 bases; nucleotides not matched to a gene: 5. Per germline, CDR1 PRHDT and CDR2 FYEKMQ (reference sequence). This CDR3 reads CASSSGLAGRYEQYF. The CDR3 DNA sequence: TGTGCCAGCAGCTCAGGACTAGCGGGAAGGTACGAGCAGTACTTC. The full variable domain, with the rest looked up from reference TRBV13 and TRBJ2-7, is AAGVIQSPRHLIKEKRETATLKCYPIPRHDTVYWYQQGPGQDPQFLISFYEKMQSDKGSIPDRFSAQQFSDYHSELNMSSLELGDSALYFCASSSGLAGRYEQYFGPGTRLTVT.

The CDR3 is CASSSKLPGSGTGELFF. The DNA for the CDR3 is TGTGCCAGCAGCTCAAAACTGCCCGGGAGCGGAACCGGGGAGCTGTTTTTT. The chain joins TRBV7-8 to TRBJ2-2; possible D gene TRBD2, 6 bases. Germline V gene sequence: CDR1 SGHVS, CDR2 FQNEAQ. The CDR3 covers 17 residues. V lost 4 bases and J 5 bases, leaving 20 bases between the germline ends.

The genes are TRBV11-2 and TRBJ2-2, with 9 bases matching TRBD2. There are 17 residues in the CDR3. From germline, CDR1 is SGHAT and CDR2 FQNNGV. J lost 1 base, V lost 4 bases, and 7 bases had no gene match. The CDR3 spells CASSSFLSGRNTGELFF. CDR3 sequence (DNA): TGTGCCAGCAGCTCCTTCCTTAGCGGGAGGAACACCGGGGAGCTGTTTTTT. Full variable domain (outside the CDR3, taken from reference TRBV11-2 and TRBJ2-2): EAGVAQSPRYKIIEKRQSVAFWCNPISGHATLYWYQQILGQGPKLLIQFQNNGVVDDSQLPKDRFSAERLKGVDSTLKIQPAKLEDSAVYLCASSSFLSGRNTGELFFGEGSRLTVL.

The chain combines TRBV27 with TRBJ2-7; D perhaps matches TRBD1 (5 bases). The CDR3 extends over 13 amino acids. CDR1 and CDR2 (germline): MNHEY, SMNVEV (reference sequence). Between the trimmed V and J ends, which lost 4 bases and 3 bases, there was a span of 10 bases. CDR3 coding DNA: TGTGCCAGCAGTTGGACAAACCGCTACGAGCAGTACTTC. This gives the protein CASSWTNRYEQYF.

The genes are TRBV7-8 and TRBJ1-2; TRBD1 aligns across 7 bases. CDR1 is SGHVS, CDR2 FQNEAQ, per germline. The CDR3 runs to 16 residues. V dropped 5 bases and J dropped 7; count of bases not matched to a gene: 16. CDR3 residues: CASSPLGGDRESGYTF. The CDR3 bases are TGTGCCAGCAGCCCCCTGGGGGGAGACAGGGAATCTGGCTACACCTTC.

The chain couples TRBV10-3 to TRBJ2-3, with a weak D call TRBD2 (6 bases). CDR1 is ENHRY and CDR2 is SYGVKD in the germline V gene. This CDR3 has 15 residues. V dropped 6 bases and J dropped 4 bases, with 17 bases sitting between them. The CDR3 nucleotides are TGTGCCATCAGGGACTATCGGAGGGGAGCAGATACGCAGTATTTT. Protein product: CAIRDYRRGADTQYF.

V and J are TRBV9 and TRBJ1-6, with D possibly matching TRBD1 (6 bases). This CDR3 has 18 amino acids. Trimming cost V 3 bases and J 6 bases, with 22 bases left between them. Germline assignment: CDR1 SGDLS and CDR2 YYNGEE. The chain's CDR3 is CASSATLSTGSLNSPLHF. CDR3 coding DNA: TGTGCCAGCAGCGCCACTCTTTCGACAGGCTCCCTTAATTCACCCCTCCACTTT.

This clone occurred a few times. The chain uses TRBV4-2 and TRBJ2-7, with 12 bases that match TRBD2. The CDR3 is 16 amino acids. The V and J ends lost 4 bases and 6 bases, in that order; junction bases with no gene match: 10. Germline CDR1 is LGHNA and CDR2 is YNFKEQ. Written as DNA, the CDR3 is TGTGCCAGCAGCCCAACTACACAGACTAGCGGGGGCGAGCAGTACTTC. Protein product: CASSPTTQTSGGEQYF.

The V and J genes are TRBV29-1 and TRBJ2-3; 11 bases align to TRBD2. Germline lookup yields CDR1 SQVTM and CDR2 ANQGSEA. This CDR3 spans 15 amino acids. Trimming cost V 7 bases and J 7 bases; bases outside gene matches: 13. CDR3 amino acids: CSAEGGLAGGNTQYF. CDR3 nucleotides: TGCAGCGCCGAGGGTGGGCTAGCGGGAGGAAATACGCAGTATTTT.

This chain links TRBV7-8 with TRBJ2-1; TRBD2 agrees at 8 bases. Germline CDR1 SGHVS, CDR2 FQNEAQ. There are 15 residues in the CDR3. V lost 5 bases to trimming and J lost 4 bases; unmatched junction nucleotides: 7. The CDR3 spells CASSPRVAGYNEQFF. The CDR3 DNA sequence: TGTGCCAGCAGCCCTAGGGTAGCGGGGTACAATGAGCAGTTCTTC.

This rearrangement joins TRBV4-2 to TRBJ2-4; the match to TRBD2 covers 10 bases. Germline CDR1 LGHNA, CDR2 YNFKEQ. Trimming took 0 bases from V and 6 from J; bases not matched to a gene: 11. The CDR3 has 18 residues. In nucleotides, the CDR3 is TGTGCCAGCAGCCAAGAACCCAGCGGGAGGGCCGGGGGAAACATTCAGTACTTC. Translated: CASSQEPSGRAGGNIQYF.

This clone was seen a handful of times. The chain joins TRBV9 to TRBJ2-1, with 9 nucleotides matching TRBD1. CDR3 length equals 16 residues. Germline CDR1 SGDLS, CDR2 YYNGEE. V shed 6 bases and J 8 bases; nucleotides not matched to a gene: 15. For the CDR3, the DNA is TGTGCCAGCACCCCCGGGACAGGGAATGAGGGGTATGAGCAGTTCTTC. Translated: CASTPGTGNEGYEQFF.

The chain recombines TRBV9 with TRBJ1-2, with D uncertain. With 0 bases removed from V and 4 bases from J, the gap between germline ends came to 13 bases. Germline CDR1 and CDR2: SGDLS and YYNGEE. This CDR3 has 15 amino acids. The CDR3 protein is CASSVVPGGFYGYTF. The CDR3 DNA is TGTGCCAGCAGCGTAGTGCCCGGAGGGTTCTATGGCTACACCTTC.

This chain uses TRBV24-1 with TRBJ2-7; 8 nucleotides match TRBD1. CDR3 length equals 14 residues. The V gene's germline CDR1 is KGHDR and CDR2 SFDVKD. The junction had 7 bases not matched to a gene; V was cut back by 5 bases and J by 5 bases. The CDR3 sequence: CATSGQGWIDEQYF. The CDR3 DNA is TGTGCCACCAGTGGACAGGGGTGGATCGACGAGCAGTACTTC.

The chain employs TRBV19 and TRBJ2-7, with D possibly TRBD2 on 5 matching bases. The CDR3 is made up of 14 amino acids. Trimming took 3 bases from V and 5 from J, leaving 14 bases between them. The germline gives CDR1 LNHDA, CDR2 SQIVND (reference sequence). As DNA, the CDR3 is TGTGCCAGTAGTATTATGGGAAGCGGAGACGAGCAGTACTTC. It translates to CASSIMGSGDEQYF.

J is TRBJ2-2 and V is TRBV30, with 7 bases fitting TRBD2. The CDR3 length is 15 residues. Germline values: CDR1 GTSNPN, CDR2 SVGIG (reference sequence). V dropped 4 bases and J dropped 0; count of bases not matched to a gene: 5. The CDR3 loop reads CAWTVGTTNTGELFF. In DNA form, the CDR3 reads TGTGCCTGGACGGTTGGGACTACGAACACCGGGGAGCTGTTTTTT.

This chain connects TRBV7-3 to TRBJ2-6; D gene ambiguous. Deletions cut 2 bases from V and 0 bases from J, with 8 bases between. Germline-derived CDR1 and CDR2 are SGHTA and FQGTGA. The CDR3 has 16 residues. The CDR3 DNA reads TGTGCCAGCAGCTTAGTCTTTAACTCTGGGGCCAACGTCCTGACTTTC. This encodes CASSLVFNSGANVLTF.

This chain connects TRBV2 to TRBJ2-4; maybe TRBD2 (6 bases). CDR1 is SNHLY and CDR2 is FYNNEI in the germline V gene. V was cut by 7 bases and J by 0 bases, with 16 bases left in between. The CDR3 has 16 residues. CDR3 nucleotide sequence: TGTGCCAGCACTCGCGGGATTGTACTAGCCAAAAACATTCAGTACTTC. This codes for CASTRGIVLAKNIQYF.

The table lists this clone with a count of one. The CDR3 spells CSVEFRTGRSYEQYF. For the CDR3, the DNA is TGCAGCGTTGAATTTAGGACAGGGCGGTCGTACGAGCAGTACTTC. This chain joins TRBV29-1 and TRBJ2-7, with 8 bases lining up with TRBD1. The CDR3 runs to 15 residues. Germline loops: CDR1 SQVTM, CDR2 ANQGSEA. J was trimmed by 4 bases and V by 2 bases; bases with no gene match: 10.

J is TRBJ1-4 and V is TRBV27; 8 nucleotides line up with TRBD1. V shed 3 bases, J shed 8 bases, and the junction held 11 bases outside the gene matches. This CDR3 region has 16 residues. Looked up from germline, CDR1 is MNHEY and CDR2 is SMNVEV (reference sequence). The CDR3 DNA is TGTGCCAGCAGTTTGGAGATGGGACAGGCGAGGGAAAAACTGTTTTTT. Its protein is CASSLEMGQAREKLFF.

This clone was detected only once. The rearrangement joins TRBV19 to TRBJ1-4; D is uncertain. V lost 4 bases to trimming and J lost 3 bases, with 15 bases between them. Looked up from germline, CDR1 is LNHDA and CDR2 is SQIVND (reference sequence). The CDR3 runs 16 residues. The CDR3 DNA follows: TGTGCCAGTAGTAGCGGTCCTGGGTCCCCTAATGAAAAACTGTTTTTT. Protein sequence: CASSSGPGSPNEKLFF.

The sample holds a few counts of this clone. The V gene is TRBV4-1, the J gene TRBJ2-1; 7 bases match TRBD1. The CDR3 has 15 amino acids. Looked up from germline, CDR1 is MGHRA and CDR2 is YSYEKL. Trimming removed 4 bases from V and 1 base from J; junction bases left unmatched: 4. The CDR3 is CASSRDSNSYNEQFF. CDR3 sequence (DNA): TGCGCCAGCAGCCGGGACAGCAATTCCTACAATGAGCAGTTCTTC.

This clone has only one observation. V and J are TRBV7-8 and TRBJ2-6; D unclear. This CDR3 spans 16 amino acids. Trimming pared 2 bases from V and 1 base from J, leaving 9 bases between. Germline CDR1 is SGHVS and CDR2 is FQNEAQ. In DNA form, the CDR3 reads TGTGCCAGCAGCTTAACACCCCATTCTGGGGCCAACGTCCTGACTTTC. Its translation is CASSLTPHSGANVLTF. Based on the CDR3 plus reference TRBV7-8 and TRBJ2-6, the full variable domain is GAGVSQSPRYKVAKRGQDVALRCDPISGHVSLFWYQQALGQGPEFLTYFQNEAQLDKSGLPSDRFFAERPEGSVSTLKIQRTQQEDSAVYLCASSLTPHSGANVLTFGAGSRLTVL.

This clone was recorded once. The chain joins TRBV10-2 to TRBJ1-5, with D maybe TRBD1 (5 bases). The CDR3 totals 15 residues. V lost 0 bases to trimming and J lost 6 bases, with 12 bases between them. CDR1 is WSHSY, CDR2 SAAADI, per germline. Here the CDR3 reads CASSESGGRSQPQHF. The CDR3 nucleotides read TGCGCCAGCAGTGAGTCGGGGGGAAGGAGTCAGCCCCAGCATTTT.

The chain combines TRBV2 with TRBJ2-4; 9 bases are shared with TRBD2. J gave up 0 bases and V 6 bases, and 6 bases lay outside the gene matches. The CDR3 consists of 16 residues. Germline CDR1 and CDR2: SNHLY and FYNNEI. CDR3 residues: CASSAVLAGAKNIQYF. DNA for the CDR3: TGTGCCAGCAGCGCCGTACTAGCGGGAGCCAAAAACATTCAGTACTTC.